The rows below give T cell receptor beta chains drawn from one sample of a study of cytomegalovirus exposure and HLA in healthy donors. Measured with immunoSEQ multiplex PCR; TCRdb has only the in-frame clones, and not every one. The table includes 120,000 or so clones, under 85% detected once. The sequencing sample was made of PBMCs. The receptors derive from a woman aged 50 to 60 in good health and CMV-seropositive. CDR3s include the opening cysteine and the closing phenylalanine or tryptophan. A D gene is named only where the DNA matches it firmly. Clone size is given for some rows only: seen once, a few or many times, or a class if the clone is expanded.

J	size	V	D	DNA	CDR3
TRBJ1-2	few	TRBV2	TRBD1	TGTGCCAGCAGTTTCGGGACAGAATATGGCTACACCTTC	CASSFGTEYGYTF
TRBJ1-1	NA	TRBV4-1	TRBD1	TGCGCCAGCAGCCCCATTCTCCGGGACAGGGGAACTTTCTTT	CASSPILRDRGTFF
TRBJ2-7	NA	TRBV5-5	NA	TGTGCCAGCAGCTTGGGAGGTGTAGGAGTTTACGAGCAGTACTTC	CASSLGGVGVYEQYF
TRBJ1-4	NA	TRBV5-1	NA	TGCGCCAGCAGCGAGGGAACAACTAATGAAAAACTGTTTTTT	CASSEGTTNEKLFF
TRBJ1-2	NA	TRBV15	TRBD1	TGTGCCACCAGCTTACAGGGGATGGGGGGCTACACCTTC	CATSLQGMGGYTF
TRBJ2-7	NA	TRBV10-3	NA	TGTGCCATCAGTGAGCTGAGGGAAGAGCAGTACTTC	CAISELREEQYF
TRBJ2-2	few	TRBV7-3	TRBD1	TGTGCCAGCAGCCCACAGGGGGCGGTGAACACCGGGGAGCTGTTTTTT	CASSPQGAVNTGELFF
TRBJ2-5	NA	TRBV30	NA	TGTGCCTGGAGTGTGCAGGAGGTCGAGACCCAGTACTTC	CAWSVQEVETQYF
TRBJ1-1	once	TRBV11-2	NA	TGTGCCAGCAGCTTAAGGAGAGATACTGAAGCTTTCTTT	CASSLRRDTEAFF
TRBJ2-2	NA	TRBV7-2	NA	TGTGCCAGCAGCTTAGCGGGAGCCACCGGGGAGCTGTTTTTT	CASSLAGATGELFF
TRBJ1-2	NA	TRBV7-2	TRBD1	TGTGCCAGCAGCCAATATCGGACAGGGCGGCATGGCTACACCTTC	CASSQYRTGRHGYTF
TRBJ1-3	NA	TRBV5-1	NA	TGCGCCAGCCGCCAGTACAGGGATGGTGGAAACACCATATATTTT	CASRQYRDGGNTIYF
TRBJ2-1	NA	TRBV7-2	TRBD2	TGTGCCAGCAGCTTAATCTGGACTAGCGGGACCTACTACAATGAGCAGTTCTTC	CASSLIWTSGTYYNEQFF
TRBJ1-1	NA	TRBV6-5	TRBD1	TGTGCCACGGAACAGGGGGCGGACACTGAAGCTTTCTTT	CATEQGADTEAFF
TRBJ2-7	NA	TRBV7-2	TRBD1	TGTGCCAGCAGCCCGACAGGGATCTCCTACGAGCAGTACTTC	CASSPTGISYEQYF
TRBJ1-1	NA	TRBV7-9	NA	TGTGCCAGCAGCTTACCGAAGGGGTTGAACACTGAAGCTTTCTTT	CASSLPKGLNTEAFF
TRBJ2-1	NA	TRBV5-1	TRBD2	TGCGCCAGCAATACGGCTAGCGGGTACAATGAGCAGTTCTTC	CASNTASGYNEQFF
TRBJ2-1	once	TRBV4-1	NA	TGCGCCAGCAGCCAAGAGGGAGGTTCCTACAATGAGCAGTTCTTC	CASSQEGGSYNEQFF
TRBJ1-4	NA	TRBV2	NA	TGTGCCAGCAGTGTAGCCCCAAGCAGGGGTGATGAAAAACTGTTTTTT	CASSVAPSRGDEKLFF
TRBJ1-6	few	TRBV4-3	NA	TGCGCCAGCAGCCAGGGCCGCCAGTATAATTCACCCCTCCACTTT	CASSQGRQYNSPLHF
TRBJ2-3	NA	TRBV7-4	NA	TGTGCCAGCAGCTTTAGCGGCTGCACAGATACGCAGTATTTT	CASSFSGCTDTQYF
TRBJ2-7	NA	TRBV15	NA	TGTGCCACCAGCAGAGACCCAGCGAGCGAGCAGTACTTC	CATSRDPASEQYF
TRBJ2-1	NA	TRBV7-9	TRBD2	TGTGCCAGCAGTTTTAGCGGGGTCTTGTTCTTC	CASSFSGVLFF
TRBJ1-2	few	TRBV28	NA	TGTGCCAGCAGTCGCCTTGACAGACCTTGGGGCTACACCTTC	CASSRLDRPWGYTF
TRBJ2-1	NA	TRBV11-2	NA	TGTGCCAGCAGAAATGGAAGAGGACACTCGAGTAGGCAGTTCTTC	CASRNGRGHSSRQFF
TRBJ1-3	NA	TRBV12-5	TRBD1	TGTGCTAGTGGTGGACAGGGTGGGTCAAACACCATATATTTT	CASGGQGGSNTIYF
TRBJ1-2	NA	TRBV20-1	NA	TGCAGTGCCCCCGAGGACTATGGCTACACCTTC	CSAPEDYGYTF
TRBJ2-1	few	TRBV11-2	NA	TGTGCCAGCAGTTCCACGCACTCCGGCTGGGGCGATGAGCAGTTCTTC	CASSSTHSGWGDEQFF
TRBJ2-5	once	TRBV7-9	TRBD2	TGTTCCAGCAGCAGAAGGGGGGGACTAGTCACCCCCGCGAGAGAGACCCAGTACTTC	CSSSRRGGLVTPARETQYF
TRBJ1-2	NA	TRBV5-6	TRBD1	TGTGCCAGCAGCATGAGGACAGGGGTGGGCTATGGCTACACCTTC	CASSMRTGVGYGYTF
TRBJ1-1	once	TRBV11-1	NA	TGTGCCAGCAGCTTGCAGGGAAACACTGAAGCTTTCTTT	CASSLQGNTEAFF
TRBJ2-2	NA	TRBV7-8	NA	TGTGCCAGCAGCTTAGGCGGTGGTACCGGGGAGCTGTTTTTT	CASSLGGGTGELFF
TRBJ2-2	NA	TRBV4-2	TRBD2	TGTGCCAGCAGCCAACCACCGGGACTAGGGACCACCGGGGAGCTGTTTTTT	CASSQPPGLGTTGELFF
TRBJ2-6	NA	TRBV21-1	NA	TGTGCCAGCAGCAAAGTCGCCGGGTTGAGGGCCAACGTCCTGACTTTC	CASSKVAGLRANVLTF
TRBJ2-7	NA	TRBV7-7	TRBD2	TGTGCTAGCAGCTTAGCGCTGCGGGGGTCCTACGAGCAGTACTTC	CASSLALRGSYEQYF
TRBJ2-7	NA	TRBV6-6	NA	TGTGCCAGCATTGAGCCTAGCTCCTACGAGCAGTACTTC	CASIEPSSYEQYF
TRBJ2-7	NA	TRBV7-2	NA	TGTGCCAGCAGCTTATCAGGCGGATCGGGGGTCCTTTTGAACGAGCAGTACTTC	CASSLSGGSGVLLNEQYF
TRBJ1-5	NA	TRBV19	TRBD1	TGTGCCAGTCTTCCTCCAGGGGGATCAGGGCAGCCCCAGCATTTT	CASLPPGGSGQPQHF
TRBJ2-2	NA	TRBV4-1	NA	TGCGCCAACCGTCCCGGGACTCCCAACACCGGGGAGCTGTTTTTT	CANRPGTPNTGELFF
TRBJ2-2	NA	TRBV7-2	TRBD2	TGTGCCAGCAGGCCTCCGGGACTAGCGGCGGGGGAGCTGTTTTTT	CASRPPGLAAGELFF
TRBJ2-7	NA	TRBV29-1	TRBD2	TGCAGCGTTGCTGGGACTAGCGGGAGGGGATACGAGCAGTACTTC	CSVAGTSGRGYEQYF
TRBJ2-7	once	TRBV6-1	NA	TGTGCCAGCAGTGAAACGCCTGCGGGATCGAAGTACTTC	CASSETPAGSKYF
TRBJ2-3	NA	TRBV2	TRBD1	TGTGCCAGCAGCCTAGGGGCGACAGGGGGCACAGATACGCAGTATTTT	CASSLGATGGTDTQYF
TRBJ1-6	NA	TRBV5-6	NA	TGTGCCAGCAGCTTTCTCGGCTACAGTCTCAATTCACCCCTCCACTTT	CASSFLGYSLNSPLHF
TRBJ2-3	NA	TRBV4-2	NA	TGTGCCAGCAGCCTCAAGGCAGCAGGCGGGGCAGATACGCAGTATTTT	CASSLKAAGGADTQYF
TRBJ1-5	NA	TRBV7-9	TRBD1	TGTGCCAGCAGCTTCGACAGGGGGCTTGGCAATCAGCCCCAGCATTTT	CASSFDRGLGNQPQHF
TRBJ2-7	NA	TRBV9	TRBD1	TGTGCCAGCACCCCAAACCCCGACAGGGACGAGCAGTACTTC	CASTPNPDRDEQYF
TRBJ1-1	once	TRBV19	NA	TGTGCCAGTAGTCATGAGATGAACACTGAAGCTTTCTTT	CASSHEMNTEAFF
TRBJ1-1	NA	TRBV28	NA	TGTGCCAGCAGTTTATGGGAGATTATGAACACTGAAGCTTTCTTT	CASSLWEIMNTEAFF
TRBJ1-2	NA	TRBV19	NA	TGTGCCAGTAGTACCCCGGGGGGCCGATACTATGGCTACACCTTC	CASSTPGGRYYGYTF
TRBJ1-4	NA	TRBV28	NA	TGCGCCAGCAGTCCCAACAGGAAACTGTTTTTT	CASSPNRKLFF
TRBJ1-5	NA	TRBV4-2	TRBD1	TGTGCCAGCAGCCAAGCCGGACAGGGCAATCAGCCCCAGCATTTT	CASSQAGQGNQPQHF
TRBJ1-6	NA	TRBV7-6	NA	TGTGCCAGCAGGAAACAGGGCCCGGGCTCCTATAATTCACCCCTCCACTTT	CASRKQGPGSYNSPLHF